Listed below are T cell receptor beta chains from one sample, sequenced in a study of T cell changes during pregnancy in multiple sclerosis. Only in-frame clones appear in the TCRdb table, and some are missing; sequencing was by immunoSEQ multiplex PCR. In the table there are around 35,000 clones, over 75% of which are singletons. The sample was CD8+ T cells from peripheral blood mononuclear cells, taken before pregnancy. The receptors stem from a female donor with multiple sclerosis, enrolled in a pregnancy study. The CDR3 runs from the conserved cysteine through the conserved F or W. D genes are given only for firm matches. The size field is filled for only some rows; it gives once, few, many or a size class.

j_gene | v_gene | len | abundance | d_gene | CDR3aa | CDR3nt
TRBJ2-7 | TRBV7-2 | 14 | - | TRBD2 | CASSLGLAGDEQYF | TGTGCCAGCAGCTTAGGACTAGCGGGAGACGAGCAGTACTTC
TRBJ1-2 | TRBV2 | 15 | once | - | CAIPEVSLPPYGYTF | TGTGCCATCCCGGAGGTCTCCCTTCCCCCTTATGGCTACACCTTC
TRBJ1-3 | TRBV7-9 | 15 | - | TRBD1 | CASSLETGGIYTIYF | TGTGCCAGCAGCTTAGAGACAGGGGGCATATACACCATATATTTT
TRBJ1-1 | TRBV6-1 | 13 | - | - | CASDVSGGTEAFF | TGTGCCAGCGACGTGTCGGGAGGGACTGAAGCTTTCTTT
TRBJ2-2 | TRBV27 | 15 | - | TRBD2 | CASSPRTSPTGELFF | TGTGCCAGCAGTCCTAGGACTAGCCCCACCGGGGAGCTGTTTTTT
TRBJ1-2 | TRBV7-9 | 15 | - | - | CASSLQGQENYGYTF | TGTGCCAGCAGCCTACAAGGACAAGAGAACTATGGCTACACCTTC
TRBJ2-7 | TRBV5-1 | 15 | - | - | CASSLEAQAGDEQYF | TGCGCCAGCAGCTTGGAGGCCCAGGCCGGGGACGAGCAGTACTTC
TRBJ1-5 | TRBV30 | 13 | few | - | CALGGPGNQPQHF | TGTGCCCTTGGGGGCCCAGGCAATCAGCCCCAGCATTTT
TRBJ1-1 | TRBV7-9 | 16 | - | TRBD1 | CASSPRSGQGAIEAFF | TGTGCCAGCAGCCCCCGGTCGGGACAGGGGGCGATTGAAGCTTTCTTT
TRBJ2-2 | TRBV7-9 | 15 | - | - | CASSLATAGAGELFF | TGTGCCAGCAGCTTAGCCACTGCCGGAGCCGGGGAGCTGTTTTTT
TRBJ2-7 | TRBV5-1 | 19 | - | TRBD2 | CASSLFWGLAGGIPYEQYF | TGCGCCAGCAGCTTGTTTTGGGGACTAGCGGGAGGGATTCCCTACGAGCAGTACTTC
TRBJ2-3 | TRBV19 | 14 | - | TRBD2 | CASSGGGYTDTQYF | TGTGCCAGTAGTGGGGGGGGATACACAGATACGCAGTATTTT
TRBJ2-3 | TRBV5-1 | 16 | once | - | CATQPQETFSTDTQYF | TGCGCCACCCAACCCCAAGAGACATTTAGCACAGATACGCAGTATTTT
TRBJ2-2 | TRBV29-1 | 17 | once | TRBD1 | CSVEDKFGQGRSGELFF | TGCAGCGTTGAAGATAAATTTGGACAGGGTCGTTCCGGGGAGCTGTTTTTT
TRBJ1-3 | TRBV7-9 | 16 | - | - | CASSLVGGGSGNTIYF | TGTGCCAGCAGCTTAGTAGGGGGTGGCTCTGGAAACACCATATATTTT
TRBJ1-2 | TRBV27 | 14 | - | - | CASKIGGTGYGYTF | TGTGCCAGCAAAATCGGGGGGACGGGGTATGGCTACACCTTC
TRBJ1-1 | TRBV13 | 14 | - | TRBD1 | CASSPRTGQTEAFF | TGTGCCAGCAGCCCGAGGACAGGGCAGACTGAAGCTTTCTTT
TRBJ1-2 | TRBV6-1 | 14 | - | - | CASSGQLRNYGYTF | TGTGCCAGCAGTGGACAGCTTAGAAACTATGGCTACACCTTC
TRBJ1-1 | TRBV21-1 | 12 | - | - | CASSKTDSEAFF | TGTGCCAGCAGCAAAACTGATTCCGAAGCTTTCTTT
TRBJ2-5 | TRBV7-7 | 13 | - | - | CASSQGQGETQYF | TGTGCCAGCAGCCAAGGGCAGGGTGAGACCCAGTACTTC
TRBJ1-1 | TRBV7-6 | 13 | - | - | CASSPSGAAEAFF | TGTGCCAGCAGCCCCAGCGGGGCAGCTGAAGCTTTCTTT
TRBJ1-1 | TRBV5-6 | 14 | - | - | CASSGGGINTEAFF | TGTGCCAGCAGCGGGGGGGGGATTAACACTGAAGCTTTCTTT
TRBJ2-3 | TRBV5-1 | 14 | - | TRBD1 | CASCRQGGTDTQYF | TGCGCCAGCTGCAGACAGGGGGGCACAGATACGCAGTATTTT
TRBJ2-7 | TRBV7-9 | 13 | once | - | CASSPRGSYEQYF | TGTGCCAGCAGCCCCCGGGGGTCGTACGAGCAGTACTTC
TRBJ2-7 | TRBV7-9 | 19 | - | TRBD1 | CASSSTLLGPRARGYEQYF | TGTGCCAGCAGCTCAACCCTTTTGGGACCGAGGGCCAGGGGGTACGAGCAGTACTTC
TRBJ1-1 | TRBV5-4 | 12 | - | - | CASSQGNTEAFF | TGTGCCAGCTCACAGGGGAACACTGAAGCTTTCTTT
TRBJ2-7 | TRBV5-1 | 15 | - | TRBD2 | CASSLEGGRPDEQYF | TGCGCCAGCAGCTTGGAGGGCGGGAGGCCGGACGAGCAGTACTTC
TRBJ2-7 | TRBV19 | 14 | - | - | CASSITGTSYEQYF | TGTGCCAGTAGTATAACAGGGACCTCCTACGAGCAGTACTTC
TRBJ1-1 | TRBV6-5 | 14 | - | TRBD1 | CASSKGAGNTEAFF | TGTGCCAGCAGCAAGGGGGCTGGGAACACTGAAGCTTTCTTT
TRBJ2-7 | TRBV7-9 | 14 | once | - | CASSSTGRTYEQYF | TGTGCCAGCAGCTCGACAGGTCGAACCTACGAGCAGTACTTC
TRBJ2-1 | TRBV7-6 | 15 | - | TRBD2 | CASSLSGGRGNEQFF | TGTGCCAGCAGCTTATCGGGCGGGAGGGGGAATGAGCAGTTCTTC
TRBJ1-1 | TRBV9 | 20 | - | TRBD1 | CASSPHQRGQGGLVDTEAFF | TGTGCCAGCAGCCCCCACCAACGAGGACAGGGGGGTCTAGTTGACACTGAAGCTTTCTTT
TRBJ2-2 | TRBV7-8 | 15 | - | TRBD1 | CASSWTGINTGELFF | TGTGCCAGCAGCTGGACAGGGATAAACACCGGGGAGCTGTTTTTT
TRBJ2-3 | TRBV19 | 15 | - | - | CASSMAGRDTDTQYF | TGTGCCAGTAGTATGGCGGGACGGGACACAGATACGCAGTATTTT
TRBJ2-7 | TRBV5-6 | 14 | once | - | CASSISGISYEQYF | TGTGCCAGCAGCATATCCGGGATCTCCTACGAGCAGTACTTC
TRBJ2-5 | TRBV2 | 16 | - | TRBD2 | CASRVVAGGDQETQYF | TGTGCCAGCAGGGTTGTTGCGGGGGGGGACCAAGAGACCCAGTACTTC
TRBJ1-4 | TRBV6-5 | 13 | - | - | CASSFTGNEKLFF | TGTGCCAGCAGTTTTACAGGGAATGAAAAACTGTTTTTT
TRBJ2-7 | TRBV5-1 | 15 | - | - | CASSFRQAPSYEQYF | TGCGCCAGCAGCTTCCGACAGGCCCCCTCCTACGAGCAGTACTTC
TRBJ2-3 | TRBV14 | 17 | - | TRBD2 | CASSRIGSGLGTDTQYF | TGTGCCAGCTCGCGGATCGGCTCGGGACTAGGCACAGATACGCAGTATTTT
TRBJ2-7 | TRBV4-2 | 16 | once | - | CASSQTPELGGNEQYF | TGTGCCAGCAGCCAAACTCCTGAGCTGGGGGGTAACGAGCAGTACTTC
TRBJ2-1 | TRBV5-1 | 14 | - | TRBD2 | CASSQGTRMGEQFF | TGCGCCAGCAGCCAGGGGACTAGAATGGGGGAGCAGTTCTTC
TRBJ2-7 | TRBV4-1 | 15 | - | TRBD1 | CASSHPGTGDYEQYF | TGCGCCAGCAGCCATCCCGGGACAGGGGACTACGAGCAGTACTTC
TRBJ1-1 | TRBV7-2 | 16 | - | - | CASSLVLTRQNTEAFF | TGTGCCAGCAGCTTAGTGCTGACAAGACAGAACACTGAAGCTTTCTTT
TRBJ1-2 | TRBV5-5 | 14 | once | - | CASSPDSGGYGYTF | TGTGCCAGCAGCCCGGACAGCGGGGGATATGGCTACACCTTC
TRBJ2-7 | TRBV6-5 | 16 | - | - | CASSYSREVPYWEQYF | TGTGCCAGCAGTTACTCGAGGGAGGTTCCTTATTGGGAGCAGTACTTC